A single TCR beta chain is shown here with its context. Its cognate antigen is unknown. TCRdb fed the reads into MiXCR, producing one record per CDR3 protein. This sample has about 340,000 distinct CDR3 sequences, with just under 30% found just once. Trimming cost V 4 bases and J 6 bases; bases outside gene matches: 7. This CDR3 has 15 residues. This record belongs to a study of T cell repertoires in cytomegalovirus infection. The rearrangement links TRBV12-3 or TRBV12-4 to TRBJ1-5; 9 bases line up with TRBD1. The sequence came from a human donor in good health (CMV status not recorded). Some clones in this sample may be carry-over from other donors' samples. This sample comprised cultured PBMCs, obtained from culture after CMV antigen stimulation. CDR3 coding DNA: TGTGCCAGCAGTTCCACCGGGACAGGGAGTCAGCCCCAGCATTTT. This encodes CASSSTGTGSQPQHF.